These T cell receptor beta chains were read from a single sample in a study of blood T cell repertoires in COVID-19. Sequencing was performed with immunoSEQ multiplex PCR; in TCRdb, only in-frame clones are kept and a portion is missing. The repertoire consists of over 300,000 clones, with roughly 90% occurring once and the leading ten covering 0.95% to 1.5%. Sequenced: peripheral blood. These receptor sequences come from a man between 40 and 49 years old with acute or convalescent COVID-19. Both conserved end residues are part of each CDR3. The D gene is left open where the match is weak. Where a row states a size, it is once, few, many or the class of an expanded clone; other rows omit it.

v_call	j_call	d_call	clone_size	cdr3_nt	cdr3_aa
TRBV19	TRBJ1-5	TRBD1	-	TGTGCCGGCCCGGGACAGGGGGATTTGGGTCAGCCCCAGCATTTT	CAGPGQGDLGQPQHF
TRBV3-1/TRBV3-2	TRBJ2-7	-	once	TGTGCCAGCAGCTCCTCATACGAGCAGTACTTC	CASSSSYEQYF
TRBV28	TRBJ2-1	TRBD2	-	TGTGCCAGCAGTTTACTTCTAGCGGGAGGGGTAGGCTACAATGAGCAGTTCTTC	CASSLLLAGGVGYNEQFF
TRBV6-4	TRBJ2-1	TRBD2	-	TGTGCCAGCAGTGACGGCGGGAGGGCTTGGAATGAGCAGTTCTTC	CASSDGGRAWNEQFF
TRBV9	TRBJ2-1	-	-	TGTGCCAGCAGCGTTACCGGGACTCACAATGAGCAGTTCTTC	CASSVTGTHNEQFF
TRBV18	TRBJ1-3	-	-	TGTGCCAGCTCACCACCGTCCACACCTGGAAACACCATATATTTT	CASSPPSTPGNTIYF
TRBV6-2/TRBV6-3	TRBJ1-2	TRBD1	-	TGTGCCAGCAGTAGCCGGGACAGGGGGTTTTCTAACTATGGCTACACCTTC	CASSSRDRGFSNYGYTF
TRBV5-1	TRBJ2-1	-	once	TGCGCCAGCAGCTCCCCGGACAGCTACAATGAGCAGTTCTTC	CASSSPDSYNEQFF
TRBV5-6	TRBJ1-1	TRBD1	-	TGTGCCAGCAGCCAGGACAGGGGGCTGATATGGACTGAAGCTTTCTTT	CASSQDRGLIWTEAFF
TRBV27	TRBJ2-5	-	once	TGTGCCAGCAGACCTGAGCCGGGTCAAGAGACCCAGTACTTC	CASRPEPGQETQYF
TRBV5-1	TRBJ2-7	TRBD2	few	TGCGCCAGCAGCTTCAGCGGGGGGAGCTCCTACGAGCAGTACTTC	CASSFSGGSSYEQYF
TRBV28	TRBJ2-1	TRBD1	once	TGTGCCAGCAGTTTTGGGACAGGCTCCTACAATGAGCAGTTCTTC	CASSFGTGSYNEQFF
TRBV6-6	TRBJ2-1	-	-	TGTGCCAGCAGTCCAAACCGGGATCGGCATATGATCAAAAATGAGCAGTTCTTC	CASSPNRDRHMIKNEQFF
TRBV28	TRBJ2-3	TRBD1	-	TGTGCCAGCAGTTTAATCGACAGGGCAGGGACAGATACGCAGTATTTT	CASSLIDRAGTDTQYF
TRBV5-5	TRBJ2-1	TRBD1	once	TGTGCCAGCAGCCGGGTAAACAGGGGAAACAATGAGCAGTTCTTC	CASSRVNRGNNEQFF
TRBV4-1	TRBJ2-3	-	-	TGCGCCAGCAGGTTTAGGACTCACACAGATACGCAGTATTTT	CASRFRTHTDTQYF
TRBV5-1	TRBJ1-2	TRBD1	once	TGCGCCAGCAGCTTTGACAGGGACTATGGCTACACCTTC	CASSFDRDYGYTF
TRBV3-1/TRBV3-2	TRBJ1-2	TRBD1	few	TGTGCCAGCAGCTCCCCGGACAGGGTCGGTGGCTACACCTTC	CASSSPDRVGGYTF
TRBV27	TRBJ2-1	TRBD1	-	TGTGCCAGCAGTCACCCTCGGACAGGGGGTTTTTACAATGAGCAGTTCTTC	CASSHPRTGGFYNEQFF
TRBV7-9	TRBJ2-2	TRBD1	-	TGTGCCAGCAGGCGACAGGGGCGAGAATTGGTCACCGGGGAGCTGTTTTTT	CASRRQGRELVTGELFF
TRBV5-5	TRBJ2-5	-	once	TGTGCCAGCAGCTTTGGGGAGGTGGTCCAAGAGACCCAGTACTTC	CASSFGEVVQETQYF
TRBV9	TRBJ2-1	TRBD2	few	TGTGCCAGCACCTACTCGGGACTAGCGGGTGAGCAGTTCTTC	CASTYSGLAGEQFF
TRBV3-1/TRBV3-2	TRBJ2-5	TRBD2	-	TGTGCCAGCGGGCGGGAGCTAAAAGAGACCCAGTACTTC	CASGRELKETQYF
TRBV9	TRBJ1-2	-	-	TGTGCCAGCAGCGAGCAAGAATTTAACTATGGCTACACCTTC	CASSEQEFNYGYTF
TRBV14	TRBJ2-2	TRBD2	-	TGTGCCAGCAGCCGCGGCGGGACTAGCGGGAGCGGGCGGACCGGGGAGCTGTTTTTT	CASSRGGTSGSGRTGELFF
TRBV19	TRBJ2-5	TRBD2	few	TGTGCCAGTAGCCCCAACCGGGGGGGAAATCAAGAGACCCAGTACTTC	CASSPNRGGNQETQYF
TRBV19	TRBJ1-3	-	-	TGTGCCAGCCTCGGGACTCCCAGGCACTACACCATATATTTT	CASLGTPRHYTIYF
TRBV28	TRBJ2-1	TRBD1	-	TGTGCCAGCACCCCGGGACAGGGATGGGGTGAGCAGTTCTTC	CASTPGQGWGEQFF
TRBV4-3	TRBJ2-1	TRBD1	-	TGCGCCAGCAGCCAATGGACAGGGGATGAGCAGTTCTTC	CASSQWTGDEQFF
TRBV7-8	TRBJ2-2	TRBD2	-	TGTGCCAGCAGCTTCCATTCGGGACTAGCGGGAGTTTATACCGGGGAGCTGTTTTTT	CASSFHSGLAGVYTGELFF
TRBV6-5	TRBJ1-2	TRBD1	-	TGTGCCAGCAGTATGGGGACAGGGTTTGGCTACACCTTC	CASSMGTGFGYTF
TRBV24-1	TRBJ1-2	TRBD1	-	TGTGCCACCAGTGACCCACAGGGGCCTCTTAGAGGTGGCTACACCTTC	CATSDPQGPLRGGYTF
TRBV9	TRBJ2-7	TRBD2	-	TGTGCCAGCAGCGGGGGACTAGCGGGGTGGGACTACGAGCAGTACTTC	CASSGGLAGWDYEQYF
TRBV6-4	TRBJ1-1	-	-	TGTGCCAGCAGTGACGCGGGGGGGAACACTGAAGCTTTCTTT	CASSDAGGNTEAFF
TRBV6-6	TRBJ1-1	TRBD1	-	TGTGCCAGCAGAGACGGACAGGGCGGCACTGAAGCTTTCTTT	CASRDGQGGTEAFF
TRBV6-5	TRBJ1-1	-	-	TGTGCCAGCAGTTACTCGAAGGTCAGGGAGGACACTGAAGCTTTCTTT	CASSYSKVREDTEAFF
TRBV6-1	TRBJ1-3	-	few	TGTGCCAGCAGCGAAGAGGACAGCTCTGGAAACACCATATATTTT	CASSEEDSSGNTIYF
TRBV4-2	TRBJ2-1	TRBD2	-	TGTGCCAGCAGCTCCACGCGGGGGGGCCCCGAAAGCTCCTACAATGAGCAGTTCTTC	CASSSTRGGPESSYNEQFF
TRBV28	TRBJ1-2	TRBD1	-	TGTGCCAGCATTCCTATCCGGGACAGGGGAGGCTCTAACTATGGCTACACCTTC	CASIPIRDRGGSNYGYTF
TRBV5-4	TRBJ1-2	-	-	TGTGCCAGCAGCTTTTTGTACAACGATGGCTACACCTTC	CASSFLYNDGYTF
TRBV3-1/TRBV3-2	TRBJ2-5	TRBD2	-	TGTGCCAGCAGCCCCCGGACTAGCGGCCAAGAGACCCAGTACTTC	CASSPRTSGQETQYF
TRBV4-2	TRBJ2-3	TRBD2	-	TGTGCCAGCAGCCAAGGCGCTAGCGGGGGGGCCGGGACAGATACGCAGTATTTT	CASSQGASGGAGTDTQYF
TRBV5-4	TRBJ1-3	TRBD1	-	TGTGCCAGCAGCTCACAGGGGGTTGGTGGAAACACCATATATTTT	CASSSQGVGGNTIYF
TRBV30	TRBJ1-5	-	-	TGTGCCTGGAGTGTCAGGGGCAATCAGCCCCAGCATTTT	CAWSVRGNQPQHF
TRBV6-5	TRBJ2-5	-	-	TGTGCCAGCAGTTTGGCGGGGAGCCTGGAGACCCAGTACTTC	CASSLAGSLETQYF
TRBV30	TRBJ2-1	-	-	TGTGCCTGGAGTGTACGAAGGGGAAACCCTGGGTTTAATGAGCAGTTCTTC	CAWSVRRGNPGFNEQFF
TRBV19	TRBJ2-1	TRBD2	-	TGTGCCAGTAGTATTTTGACTAGCGGGGGGAGCTCCTACAATGAGCAGTTCTTC	CASSILTSGGSSYNEQFF
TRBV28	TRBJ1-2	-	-	TGTGCCAGCAGTTCCCGGTCCTATGGCTACACCTTC	CASSSRSYGYTF
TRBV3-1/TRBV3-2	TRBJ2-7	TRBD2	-	TGTGCCAGCAAGTCGGGGCGGGAGCTGAACGAGCAGTACTTC	CASKSGRELNEQYF
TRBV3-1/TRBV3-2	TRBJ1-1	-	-	TGTGCCAGCAGCCAAGACCCAGGGATGAACACTGAAGCTTTCTTT	CASSQDPGMNTEAFF
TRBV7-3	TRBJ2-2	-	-	TGTGCCAGCAGCTTAAACGCGGACACCGGGGAGCTGTTTTTT	CASSLNADTGELFF
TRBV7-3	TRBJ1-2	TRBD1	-	TGTGCCAGCAGCCCGACAGGGTTCTACGACTATGGCTACACCTTC	CASSPTGFYDYGYTF
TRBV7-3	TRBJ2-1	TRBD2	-	TGTGCCAGCAGCCCTGTGGCGGGGGGAATCGATGAGCAGTTCTTC	CASSPVAGGIDEQFF
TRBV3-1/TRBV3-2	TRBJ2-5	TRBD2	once	TGTGCCAGCAGCCCCGGGACTAGCGGGCCACAAGAGACCCAGTACTTC	CASSPGTSGPQETQYF